A selection of T cell receptor beta chains follows, all from one sample in a study of cytomegalovirus exposure and HLA in healthy donors. Produced via immunoSEQ multiplex PCR; TCRdb's table is partial and in-frame only. The sample shows approximately 82,000 clones, 95% of them seen only once. The sequencing input was PBMCs. The receptors here all came from a woman aged 18-29 years in good health and CMV-seronegative. Each CDR3 is given with its conserved first and last residue. D genes are given only for firm matches. Expanded clones are given a class, and other clones once, few, many or no size at all.

CDR3: CASSSGLRGGGNEQFF
DNA: TGTGCCAGCAGCTCGGGACTCCGGGGGGGCGGTAATGAGCAGTTCTTC
J: TRBJ2-1
size: NA
length: 16
V: TRBV7-2
D: TRBD2

CDR3: CASSLSGQGDQPQHF
DNA: TGCGCCAGCAGCTTGTCGGGACAGGGAGATCAGCCCCAGCATTTT
J: TRBJ1-5
size: NA
length: 15
V: TRBV5-1
D: TRBD1

CDR3: CAWSVPWRYGDGELFF
DNA: TGTGCCTGGAGTGTGCCATGGCGATATGGAGACGGGGAGCTGTTTTTT
J: TRBJ2-2
size: NA
length: 16
V: TRBV30
D: NA

CDR3: CASSLGGNEQFF
DNA: TGCGCCAGCAGCTTGGGAGGGAATGAGCAGTTCTTC
J: TRBJ2-1
size: NA
length: 12
V: TRBV5-1
D: NA

CDR3: CASSPRGGVGDTQYF
DNA: TGTGCCAGCAGTCCTCGGGGAGGGGTAGGAGATACGCAGTATTTT
J: TRBJ2-3
size: NA
length: 15
V: TRBV6-1
D: TRBD2

CDR3: CASSQGQGPPYNEQFF
DNA: TGCGCCAGCAGCCAAGGACAGGGCCCCCCCTACAATGAGCAGTTCTTC
J: TRBJ2-1
size: NA
length: 16
V: TRBV4-1
D: TRBD1

CDR3: CAWTKGLAVADTQYF
DNA: TGTGCCTGGACCAAGGGACTAGCAGTCGCAGATACGCAGTATTTT
J: TRBJ2-3
size: NA
length: 15
V: TRBV30
D: TRBD2

CDR3: CASSYPQGSGELFF
DNA: TGTGCCAGCAGTTACCCACAGGGTTCCGGGGAGCTGTTTTTT
J: TRBJ2-2
size: few
length: 14
V: TRBV6-5
D: NA

CDR3: CASSRVGGDTEAFF
DNA: TGTGCCAGCAGCCGCGTGGGGGGGGACACTGAAGCTTTCTTT
J: TRBJ1-1
size: NA
length: 14
V: TRBV7-7
D: NA

CDR3: CASSLAGGTYEQYF
DNA: TGTGCCAGCAGCTTAGCGGGAGGCACCTACGAGCAGTACTTC
J: TRBJ2-7
size: once
length: 14
V: TRBV28
D: TRBD2

CDR3: CASSFASDTANTGELFF
DNA: TGTGCCAGCAGCTTTGCTTCGGACACTGCGAACACCGGGGAGCTGTTTTTT
J: TRBJ2-2
size: NA
length: 17
V: TRBV7-6
D: NA

CDR3: CASTGQTYGYTF
DNA: TGTGCCAGTACGGGACAGACCTATGGCTACACCTTC
J: TRBJ1-2
size: NA
length: 12
V: TRBV19
D: TRBD1

CDR3: CASSPVGGQSTNTQYF
DNA: TGTGCCAGCAGCCCAGTCGGGGGACAGAGCACGAATACGCAGTATTTT
J: TRBJ2-3
size: NA
length: 16
V: TRBV9
D: NA

CDR3: CASSYRTEVEKLFF
DNA: TGTGCCAGCAGTTACAGGACAGAAGTGGAAAAACTGTTTTTT
J: TRBJ1-4
size: NA
length: 14
V: TRBV6-6
D: NA

CDR3: CASSLGGAGNEKLFF
DNA: TGCGCCAGCAGCTTGGGCGGCGCGGGTAATGAAAAACTGTTTTTT
J: TRBJ1-4
size: NA
length: 15
V: TRBV5-1
D: NA

CDR3: CASRPNRGQTQYF
DNA: TGTGCCAGCAGACCCAACAGGGGTCAGACCCAGTACTTC
J: TRBJ2-5
size: NA
length: 13
V: TRBV5-4
D: TRBD1

CDR3: CASSVGWSLSYEQYF
DNA: TGTGCCAGCAGCGTAGGGTGGAGCCTCTCCTACGAGCAGTACTTC
J: TRBJ2-7
size: NA
length: 15
V: TRBV9
D: NA

CDR3: CASTRTSGQDTQYF
DNA: TGTGCCAGCACCAGGACTAGCGGGCAAGATACGCAGTATTTT
J: TRBJ2-3
size: NA
length: 14
V: TRBV27
D: TRBD2

CDR3: CASSMIYVSYNEQFF
DNA: TGTGCCAGTAGTATGATCTACGTCTCCTACAATGAGCAGTTCTTC
J: TRBJ2-1
size: NA
length: 15
V: TRBV19
D: NA

CDR3: CASSPTGGGSDEQYF
DNA: TGTGCCAGTAGTCCCACAGGGGGCGGTTCGGACGAGCAGTACTTC
J: TRBJ2-7
size: NA
length: 15
V: TRBV19
D: TRBD1

CDR3: CASSRSLKNIQYF
DNA: TGCGCCAGCAGCCGAAGCCTGAAAAACATTCAGTACTTC
J: TRBJ2-4
size: NA
length: 13
V: TRBV4-1
D: NA

CDR3: CASSSGASGTYEQYF
DNA: TGTGCCAGCAGTTCCGGGGCTAGCGGGACCTACGAGCAGTACTTC
J: TRBJ2-7
size: NA
length: 15
V: TRBV28
D: TRBD2

CDR3: CASSQYPPRAGGIYEQYF
DNA: TGCGCCAGCAGCCAGTACCCTCCTCGAGCGGGAGGGATCTACGAGCAGTACTTC
J: TRBJ2-7
size: NA
length: 18
V: TRBV4-3
D: TRBD2

CDR3: CASTGGPATGISGANVLTF
DNA: TGCGCCAGCACAGGTGGTCCGGCAACAGGTATCTCTGGGGCCAACGTCCTGACTTTC
J: TRBJ2-6
size: NA
length: 19
V: TRBV5-1
D: NA

CDR3: CASSGSGQVNEQFF
DNA: TGTGCCAGCAGCGGCTCGGGACAGGTCAATGAGCAGTTCTTC
J: TRBJ2-1
size: NA
length: 14
V: TRBV9
D: TRBD1

CDR3: CASSQDARTSGPAPIGEQFF
DNA: TGTGCCAGCAGCCAAGATGCCAGGACTAGCGGACCGGCTCCTATAGGTGAGCAGTTCTTC
J: TRBJ2-1
size: NA
length: 20
V: TRBV14
D: TRBD2

CDR3: CASSILDRGRGNTEAFF
DNA: TGTGCCAGTAGTATCCTGGACAGGGGAAGAGGGAACACTGAAGCTTTCTTT
J: TRBJ1-1
size: NA
length: 17
V: TRBV19
D: TRBD1

CDR3: CASRLSGQAPYEQYF
DNA: TGTGCCAGCAGACTATCGGGACAGGCCCCCTACGAGCAGTACTTC
J: TRBJ2-7
size: NA
length: 15
V: TRBV5-6
D: TRBD1

CDR3: CASSQGPGQENTEAFF
DNA: TGCGCCAGCAGCCAAGGGCCTGGACAGGAGAACACTGAAGCTTTCTTT
J: TRBJ1-1
size: NA
length: 16
V: TRBV4-3
D: TRBD1

CDR3: CASARGGGKGYTF
DNA: TGTGCCAGTGCCCGGGGAGGGGGGAAGGGCTACACCTTC
J: TRBJ1-2
size: NA
length: 13
V: TRBV28
D: NA

CDR3: CASSEGAYNSPLHF
DNA: TGTGCCAGCAGCGAGGGAGCCTATAATTCACCCCTCCACTTT
J: TRBJ1-6
size: NA
length: 14
V: TRBV2
D: NA

CDR3: CASSSFSGRSYEQYF
DNA: TGTGCCAGCAGTTCGTTTAGCGGGAGGTCCTACGAGCAGTACTTC
J: TRBJ2-7
size: NA
length: 15
V: TRBV7-2
D: TRBD2

CDR3: CASSLDRPGTGIKAFF
DNA: TGTGCCAGCAGCTTGGATCGTCCCGGGACAGGGATTAAAGCTTTCTTT
J: TRBJ1-1
size: NA
length: 16
V: TRBV5-4
D: TRBD1

CDR3: CASNSGLAVNEQFF
DNA: TGTGCCAGCAACTCTGGACTAGCGGTGAATGAGCAGTTCTTC
J: TRBJ2-1
size: NA
length: 14
V: TRBV2
D: TRBD2

CDR3: CAGIGCSNQPQHF
DNA: TGTGCCGGCATCGGGTGCAGCAATCAGCCCCAGCATTTT
J: TRBJ1-5
size: NA
length: 13
V: TRBV5-6
D: NA

CDR3: CASRSGGETQYF
DNA: TGTGCCAGCAGAAGTGGGGGGGAGACCCAGTACTTC
J: TRBJ2-5
size: NA
length: 12
V: TRBV6-6
D: NA

CDR3: CASSYSGGQGAYEQYF
DNA: TGTGCCAGCAGTTACTCGGGGGGACAGGGAGCCTACGAGCAGTACTTC
J: TRBJ2-7
size: NA
length: 16
V: TRBV6-5
D: TRBD1

CDR3: CASSPQVGGNSNQPQHF
DNA: TGTGCCAGCTCCCCCCAAGTGGGGGGAAATAGCAATCAGCCCCAGCATTTT
J: TRBJ1-5
size: once
length: 17
V: TRBV18
D: NA

CDR3: CASRKGLASDTQYF
DNA: TGTGCCAGCAGGAAGGGACTAGCATCAGATACGCAGTATTTT
J: TRBJ2-3
size: NA
length: 14
V: TRBV7-2
D: TRBD2

CDR3: CASSSPGLPYNEQFF
DNA: TGTGCCAGCAGCTCTCCGGGACTCCCCTACAATGAGCAGTTCTTC
J: TRBJ2-1
size: NA
length: 15
V: TRBV7-2
D: NA

CDR3: CSVEEWTGEETQYF
DNA: TGCAGCGTTGAAGAGTGGACAGGGGAAGAGACCCAGTACTTC
J: TRBJ2-5
size: NA
length: 14
V: TRBV29-1
D: TRBD1

CDR3: CASMGTGNGYTF
DNA: TGTGCCAGCATGGGGACAGGGAATGGCTACACCTTC
J: TRBJ1-2
size: NA
length: 12
V: TRBV28
D: TRBD1

CDR3: CASSASPSGNPQETQYF
DNA: TGTGCCAGCAGTGCCTCCCCCAGCGGGAATCCCCAAGAGACCCAGTACTTC
J: TRBJ2-5
size: NA
length: 17
V: TRBV6-1
D: TRBD2